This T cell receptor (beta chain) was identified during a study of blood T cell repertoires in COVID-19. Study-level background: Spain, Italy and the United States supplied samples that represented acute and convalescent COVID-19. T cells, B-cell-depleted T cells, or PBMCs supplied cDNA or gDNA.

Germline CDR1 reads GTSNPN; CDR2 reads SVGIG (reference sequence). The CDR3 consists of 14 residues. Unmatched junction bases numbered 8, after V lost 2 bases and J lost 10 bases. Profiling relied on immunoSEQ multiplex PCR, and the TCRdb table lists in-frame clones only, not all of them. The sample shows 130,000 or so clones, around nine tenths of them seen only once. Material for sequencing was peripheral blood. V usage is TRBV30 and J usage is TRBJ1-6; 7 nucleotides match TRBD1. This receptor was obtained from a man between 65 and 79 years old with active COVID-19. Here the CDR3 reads CAWSIDPRGSPLHF. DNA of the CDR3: TGTGCCTGGAGTATAGACCCCAGGGGGTCACCCCTCCACTTT.